The sample holds one count of the clone carrying this TCR beta chain. The data belong to a study of blood T cell repertoires in COVID-19. Study details: The United States, Italy and Spain supplied acute and convalescent COVID-19 samples. Sources were T cells, B-cell-depleted T cells, or PBMCs; the material itself was cDNA or gDNA.

CDR3 length: 16 residues. The trim removed 6 bases at V and 6 bases at J, leaving 6 bases unmatched. Germline loops: CDR1 SEHNR, CDR2 FQNEAQ (reference sequence). Some clones are missing from TCRdb's copy, which holds only in-frame ones; the method was immunoSEQ multiplex PCR. The sample contains 95,000 to 100,000 clones, more than 65% of which appear only once. The sequenced sample was peripheral blood. This chain connects TRBV7-9 to TRBJ2-1, with 15 bases identical to TRBD2. The sequence came from a woman of 80 years or more with active or convalescent COVID-19. CDR3 nucleotide sequence: TGTGCCAGCAGTTTCGGACTAGCGGGAGGGAGCAATGAGCAGTTCTTC. Translation gives CASSFGLAGGSNEQFF.